This entry is about one T cell receptor beta chain. Its antigen is currently unknown. The CDR3 runs 14 residues. The V end lost 2 bases, the J end lost 7 bases, and 12 bases lay between the germline ends. The germline CDR1 and CDR2 sequences are MNHEY and SMNVEV (reference sequence). TCRdb's copy holds only in-frame clones and misses some; the assay was immunoSEQ multiplex PCR. Here the sample spans 150,000 to 160,000 clones, approximately 88% being singletons. The time point was: blood 2 weeks post-SBRT. This sample's treatment: 15 Gy SBRT to primary tumor, nephrectomy 4 weeks later. The tumor was a clear cell renal cell carcinoma. The data belong to a study of radiation and T cells in renal cell carcinoma. Study results and limitations: Top tumor clonotypes rose in blood 2 weeks post-radiation, then contracted. Without pretreatment biopsies, baseline tumor clonotype presence was undetermined.

The sequenced sample was blood, obtained from a patient whose treatment included radiotherapy and nephrectomy. The clonotype originates from a woman between 50 and 59 years old with renal cell carcinoma. The rearrangement links TRBV27 to TRBJ2-1; D is unresolved. CDR3 nucleotide sequence: TGTGCCAGCAGTTTAAGGTCCCTGGGGAATGAGCAGTTCTTC. This translates into CASSLRSLGNEQFF.